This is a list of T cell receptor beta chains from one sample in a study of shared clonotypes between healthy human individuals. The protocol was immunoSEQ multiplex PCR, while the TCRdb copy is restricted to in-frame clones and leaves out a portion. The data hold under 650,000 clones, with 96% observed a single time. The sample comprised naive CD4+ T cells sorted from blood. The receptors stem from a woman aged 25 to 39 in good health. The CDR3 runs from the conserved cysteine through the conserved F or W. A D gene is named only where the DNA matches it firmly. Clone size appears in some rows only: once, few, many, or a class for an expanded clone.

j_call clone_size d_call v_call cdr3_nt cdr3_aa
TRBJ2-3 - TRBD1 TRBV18 TGTGCCAGCTCACCCGCGGGACAGGAGGCCACAGATACGCAGTATTTT CASSPAGQEATDTQYF
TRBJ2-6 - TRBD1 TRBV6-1 TGTGCCAGCAGTGATCAGGGGGCGGCTGCTGGGGCCAACGTCCTGACTTTC CASSDQGAAAGANVLTF
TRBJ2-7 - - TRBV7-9 TGTGCCAGCAGCCTCAGCGACAGACCCTACGAGCAGTACTTC CASSLSDRPYEQYF
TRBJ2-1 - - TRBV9 TGTGCCAGCAGCGTAGACCCCGCCACCTACAATGAGCAGTTCTTC CASSVDPATYNEQFF
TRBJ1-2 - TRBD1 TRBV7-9 TGTGCCAGCAGCTTCGGACAGGGGGCTTATGGCTACACCTTC CASSFGQGAYGYTF
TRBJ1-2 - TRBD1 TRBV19 TGTGCCAGTAGTATAAGCGCCACAGGGGCCACTTTTCTTCTCCATGGCTACACCTTC CASSISATGATFLLHGYTF
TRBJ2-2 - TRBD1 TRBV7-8 TGTGCCAGCAGCTTCCCGGACAGGGGTGGTACCGGGGAGCTGTTTTTT CASSFPDRGGTGELFF
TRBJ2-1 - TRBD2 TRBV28 TGTGCCAGCGTACCCTTAGTGGGGCTAGCGGACAATGAGCAGTTCTTC CASVPLVGLADNEQFF
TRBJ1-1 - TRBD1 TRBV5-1 TGCGCCAGCTCCCAGGGGGTGGACACTGAAGCTTTCTTT CASSQGVDTEAFF
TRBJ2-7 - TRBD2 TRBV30 TGTGCTCGCGGACTAGCGGGAGGCTACGAGCAGTACTTC CARGLAGGYEQYF
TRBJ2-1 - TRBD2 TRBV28 TGTGCCAGCAGTCCCGGGACTACGTACAATGAGCAGTTCTTC CASSPGTTYNEQFF
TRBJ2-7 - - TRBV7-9 TGTGCCAGCAGCTTAGAAATGGGGAGCAGGGACGAGCAGTACTTC CASSLEMGSRDEQYF
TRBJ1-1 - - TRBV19 TGTGCCAGTAGTATAGATTGGCGGCGGCCTGAAGCTTTCTTT CASSIDWRRPEAFF
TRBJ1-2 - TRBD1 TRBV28 TGTGCCAGCAGTTCGTTACATACTGGGACAGGGTATGGCTACACCTTC CASSSLHTGTGYGYTF
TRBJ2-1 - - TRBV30 TGTGCCTGTGGTCAGTTTGAGCAGTTCTTC CACGQFEQFF
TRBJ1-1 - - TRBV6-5 TGTGCCAGCACCCGGGGGGACAAAAATGAAGCTTTCTTT CASTRGDKNEAFF
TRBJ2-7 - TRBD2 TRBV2 TGTGCCAGCAAAGGAGGACTAGCGGGAGTCTACGAGCAGTACTTC CASKGGLAGVYEQYF
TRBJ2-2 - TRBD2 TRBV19 TGTGCCAGTACCTTCGCCGGGACAGGGCGACTAGCGGGAGCTTACGGGGAGCTGTTTTTT CASTFAGTGRLAGAYGELFF
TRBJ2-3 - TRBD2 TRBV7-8 TGTGCCAGCAGCCTTAGCGGGAGACGGTTAGCGATAGATACGCAGTATTTT CASSLSGRRLAIDTQYF
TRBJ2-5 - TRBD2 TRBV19 TGTGCCAGTAGTATGGTTCGGGGGGGCGGGGAGACCCAGTACTTC CASSMVRGGGETQYF
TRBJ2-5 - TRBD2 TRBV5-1 TGCGCCAGCAGCTGGGGGGAGGGCCCCTTTCAAGAGACCCAGTACTTC CASSWGEGPFQETQYF
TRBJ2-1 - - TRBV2 TGTGCCAGCGGCCAGGGGTGGGATGAGCAGTTCTTC CASGQGWDEQFF
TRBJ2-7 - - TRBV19 TGTGCCAGTAGTCGGGGTACCCACGAGCAGTACTTC CASSRGTHEQYF
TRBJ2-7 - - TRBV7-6 TGTGCCAGCAGCTTAGCGCCCGCCAGGGAATCCTACGAGCAGTACTTC CASSLAPARESYEQYF
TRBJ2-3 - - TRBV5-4 TGTGCCAGCAAATTCGGATCAGAGGATACGCAGTATTTT CASKFGSEDTQYF
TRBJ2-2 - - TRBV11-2 TGTGCCAGCAGCCATCCGGGTAGGGCCGGGGAGCTGTTTTTT CASSHPGRAGELFF
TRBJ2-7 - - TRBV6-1 TGTGCCAGCAAACGAGGTACCGACTACGAGCAGTACTTC CASKRGTDYEQYF
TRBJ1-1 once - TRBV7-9 TGTGCCAGCACCCCCCAGGGGCCGCCTGTCAACACTGAAGCTTTCTTT CASTPQGPPVNTEAFF
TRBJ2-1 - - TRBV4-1 TGCGCCAGCAGCCAAGATCACGGCGGAACAACCTACAATGAGCAGTTCTTC CASSQDHGGTTYNEQFF
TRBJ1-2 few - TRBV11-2 TGTGCCAGCAGCTTGGGGGCGCGGGGCTACACCTTC CASSLGARGYTF
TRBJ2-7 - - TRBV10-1 TGCGCCAGCAGTTCTCAGGGGACTCACGAGCAGTACTTC CASSSQGTHEQYF
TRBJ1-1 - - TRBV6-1 TGTGCCAGCAGTGAACAAACCCAAAGCGGGTTAGACGCTTTCTTT CASSEQTQSGLDAFF
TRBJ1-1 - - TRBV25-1 TGTGCCAGCAGTGAATACGGGACGGGGGATAATGAAGCTTTCTTT CASSEYGTGDNEAFF
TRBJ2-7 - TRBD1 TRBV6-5 TGTGCCAGTACGGGACAGGGTGTACTTGACGAGCAGTACTTC CASTGQGVLDEQYF
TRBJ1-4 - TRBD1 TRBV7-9 TGTGCCAGCAGCCGTGCAGGGGGCGCGACTAATGAAAAACTGTTTTTT CASSRAGGATNEKLFF
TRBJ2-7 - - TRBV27 TGTGCCAGCAGTTTCCGGTCGGATTGGGGCGAGCAGTACTTC CASSFRSDWGEQYF
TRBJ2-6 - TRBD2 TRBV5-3 TGTGCCAGAAGCCGCGGACTAGCGGGTGCCTCCTCTGGGGCCAACGTCCTGACTTTC CARSRGLAGASSGANVLTF
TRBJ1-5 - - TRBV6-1 TGTGCCAGCAGTGACTATCCGGGCGGAGGCGGGGGAAATCAGCCCCAGCATTTT CASSDYPGGGGGNQPQHF
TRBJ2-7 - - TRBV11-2 TGTGCCAGCAGCTTAGATGGGCGGACGGGGGCCCCCTCCGAGCAGTACTTC CASSLDGRTGAPSEQYF
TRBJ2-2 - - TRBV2 TGTGCCAGCAGTGAACTAGTCTCCGGGGAGCTGTTTTTT CASSELVSGELFF
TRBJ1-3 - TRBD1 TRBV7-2 TGTGCCAGCAGCAACACCGAGGTACAGGACAGGGGGAATGCCACCATATATTTT CASSNTEVQDRGNATIYF
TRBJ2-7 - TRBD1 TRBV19 TGTGCCAGTAGTATAGATGGGGGACAGGGGTCCTACGAGCAGTACTTC CASSIDGGQGSYEQYF
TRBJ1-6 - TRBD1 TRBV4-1 TGCGCCAGCAGCCTACAGGGGGCTAATTCACCCCTCCACTTT CASSLQGANSPLHF
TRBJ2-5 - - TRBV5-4 TGTGCCAGCAGCTTGGCCACAGGGAAAGGAGAGACCCAGTACTTC CASSLATGKGETQYF
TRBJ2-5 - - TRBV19 TGTGCCAGTGGGACCCAGGAGCAAGAGACCCAGTACTTC CASGTQEQETQYF
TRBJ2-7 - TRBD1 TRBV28 TGTGCCACCATGATTAGGGGGCGAAGCTACGAGCAGTACTTC CATMIRGRSYEQYF
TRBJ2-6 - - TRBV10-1 TGCGCCAGCAGTAAAGGGGTCTCTGGGGCCAACGTCCTGACTTTC CASSKGVSGANVLTF
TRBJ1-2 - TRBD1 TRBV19 TGTGCCAGCGACAGGGTCTCCGGTGGCGGCTACACCTTC CASDRVSGGGYTF
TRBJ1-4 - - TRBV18 TGTGCCAGCTCACCTAACAGCGTAACCACCACTAGGGAAAAACTGTTTTTT CASSPNSVTTTREKLFF
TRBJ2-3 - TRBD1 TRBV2 TGTGCCAGCAGGCCGGGACAGCCTCTCACAGATACGCAGTATTTT CASRPGQPLTDTQYF
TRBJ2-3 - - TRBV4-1 TGCGCCAGCACCTGGGACCAGAACACAGATACGCAGTATTTT CASTWDQNTDTQYF
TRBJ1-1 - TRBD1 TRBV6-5 TGTGCCAGCAGTTACCCGAGCAGGGGGAGAGGCACTGAAGCTTTCTTT CASSYPSRGRGTEAFF